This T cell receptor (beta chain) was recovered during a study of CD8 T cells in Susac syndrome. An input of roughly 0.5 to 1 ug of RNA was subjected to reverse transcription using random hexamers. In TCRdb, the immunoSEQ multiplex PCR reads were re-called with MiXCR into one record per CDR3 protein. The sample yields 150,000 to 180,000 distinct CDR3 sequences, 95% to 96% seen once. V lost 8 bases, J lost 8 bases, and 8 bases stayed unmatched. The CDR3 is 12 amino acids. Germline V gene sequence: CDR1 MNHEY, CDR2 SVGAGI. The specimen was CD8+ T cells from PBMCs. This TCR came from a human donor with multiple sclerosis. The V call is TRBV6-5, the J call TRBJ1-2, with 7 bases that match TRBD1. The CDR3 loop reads CASGPGQMGYTF. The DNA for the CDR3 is TGTGCCAGCGGTCCGGGACAGATGGGCTACACCTTC.